The next 13 T cell receptor beta chains were all read from a single sample in a study of blood T cell repertoires in COVID-19. Some clones are missing from TCRdb's copy, which holds only in-frame ones; the method was immunoSEQ multiplex PCR. The sample records under 140,000 clones, 76% being singletons. Sequencing was carried out using peripheral blood. The source is a woman of 80 years or more with acute or convalescent COVID-19.

The CDR3 sequence is CASSLFGGAIEEYF. The CDR3 DNA is TGCGCCAGCAGCTTGTTTGGGGGCGCGATAGAGGAGTACTTC. The V gene is TRBV5-1, the J gene TRBJ2-7; D is possibly TRBD1 (6 bases). The CDR3 consists of 14 residues. V was cut by 1 base and J by 11 bases, with 19 bases left in between. The germline V gene encodes CDR1 SGHRS and CDR2 YFSETQ.

V gene TRBV30 combines with J gene TRBJ2-7; unclear D gene. Germline V gene sequence: CDR1 GTSNPN, CDR2 SVGIG (reference sequence). The CDR3 covers 12 residues. V lost 6 bases and J lost 0, with 9 bases in between. CDR3 residues: CACSRGSYEQYF. For the CDR3, the DNA is TGTGCCTGTTCACGCGGCTCCTACGAGCAGTACTTC.

The J gene is TRBJ1-5, the V gene TRBV18; TRBD1 agrees at 9 bases. The V and J ends lost 3 bases and 6 bases, in that order; junction bases with no gene match: 12. Per the germline V gene, CDR1 is KGHSH and CDR2 is LQKENI. The CDR3 runs 17 residues. CDR3: CASSPESPGQGSQPQHF. The CDR3 DNA reads TGTGCCAGCTCACCTGAATCCCCGGGACAGGGTAGTCAGCCCCAGCATTTT.

V is TRBV7-2 and J is TRBJ1-6; D is unresolved. The CDR3 consists of 15 residues. Trimming removed 5 bases from V and 8 bases from J, with 16 bases in between. CDR1 and CDR2 from the germline V gene are SGHTA and FQGNSA. The CDR3 DNA sequence: TGTGCCAGCAGCCCCCTCAGAGGCGCAGATTCACCCCTCCACTTT. It specifies CASSPLRGADSPLHF. Variable domain in full (rest from reference TRBV7-2 and TRBJ1-6): GAGVSQSPSNKVTEKGKDVELRCDPISGHTALYWYRQSLGQGLEFLIYFQGNSAPDKSGLPSDRFSAERTGGSVSTLTIQRTQQEDSAVYLCASSPLRGADSPLHFGNGTRLTVT.

The CDR3 DNA is TGTGCCAGCTCCACGGGACTAGCGGGGACCTACAATGAGCAGTTCTTC. Its translation is CASSTGLAGTYNEQFF. The chain recombines TRBV18 with TRBJ2-1; TRBD2 aligns across 13 bases. This CDR3 has 16 amino acids. Germline V gene lookup returns CDR1 KGHSH and CDR2 LQKENI. Germline trimming cut 6 bases from V and 2 bases from J; bases unmatched to any gene: 4.

J is TRBJ2-7 and V is TRBV25-1; 7 positions match TRBD1. Unmatched junction bases numbered 4, after V lost 1 base and J lost 1 base. Looked up from germline, CDR1 is MGHDK and CDR2 is SYGVNS. The CDR3 is 15 residues long. For the CDR3, the DNA is TGTGCCAGCAGTGAATTTGGACAGGAGTCCTACGAGCAGTACTTC. This codes for CASSEFGQESYEQYF.

Remarks on this clone: The germline gene is not matched at one end of the junction; a read error may be the cause. V is TRBV7-7 and J is TRBJ2-2; a possible D gene is TRBD2 (6 bases). The germline CDR1 and CDR2 sequences are SSHAT and FNYEAQ (reference sequence). The length of the CDR3 is 14 residues. The CDR3 spells CASSLAVRDGELFF. The CDR3 DNA follows: TGTGCTAGCAGCTTAGCGGTACGGGACGGGGAGCTGTTTTTT.

The rearrangement links TRBV10-3 to TRBJ2-3, with a tentative D call TRBD1 (5 bases). Trimming removed 10 bases at V and 0 bases at J, with 11 bases between. Germline-derived CDR1 and CDR2 are ENHRY and SYGVKD. This CDR3 is 13 amino acids long. The CDR3 sequence: CATTGTSTDTQYF. In DNA, the CDR3 is TGTGCCACCACAGGAACGAGCACAGATACGCAGTATTTT.

V usage is TRBV6-1 and J usage is TRBJ2-7, with 9 bases fitting TRBD2. The ends lost 5 bases at V and 4 bases at J; junction bases unmatched: 9. The germline V gene encodes CDR1 MNHNS and CDR2 SASEGT. The CDR3 covers 15 residues. CDR3 loop: CASSKEAGGTYEQYF. The CDR3 DNA sequence: TGTGCCAGCAGTAAAGAAGCGGGAGGTACGTACGAGCAGTACTTC.

J is TRBJ1-5 and V is TRBV4-2; no clear D. The ends were cut back, 0 bases at V and 2 bases at J, with 14 bases in the middle. Germline V gene sequence: CDR1 LGHNA, CDR2 YNFKEQ. This CDR3 has 17 amino acids. CDR3 in amino acids: CASSQDPGSAGNQPQHF. In nucleotides, the CDR3 is TGTGCCAGCAGCCAAGATCCCGGCAGCGCGGGCAATCAGCCCCAGCATTTT.

The chain carries TRBV5-1 and TRBJ2-7; D gene unclear. The V gene's germline CDR1 is SGHRS and CDR2 YFSETQ. This CDR3 is built from 13 residues. The ends were cut back, 4 bases at V and 4 bases at J, with 12 bases in the middle. CDR3 bases: TGCGCCAGCAGCACCGGCCCGACTTACGAGCAGTACTTC. It encodes CASSTGPTYEQYF.

This chain uses TRBV6-6 with TRBJ1-1; no definite D call. V was cut by 5 bases and J by 5 bases, with 15 bases left in between. This CDR3 spans 14 amino acids. In germline, CDR1 is MNHNY, CDR2 SVGAGI (reference sequence). The CDR3 coding sequence is TGTGCCAGCAGTCCTACGGGTTACGGGACTGAAGCTTTCTTT. Translating it yields CASSPTGYGTEAFF.

V usage is TRBV5-6 and J usage is TRBJ2-5; D gene unclear. This CDR3 is built from 15 residues. Germline V gene sequence: CDR1 SGHDT, CDR2 YYEEEE. Trimming pared 1 base from V and 5 bases from J, leaving 15 bases between. CDR3 sequence reads: CASSLRSGFGETQYF. The CDR3 bases are TGTGCCAGCAGCTTGAGATCTGGATTCGGGGAGACCCAGTACTTC. The whole variable domain, filled in from reference TRBV5-6 and TRBJ2-5, reads DAGVTQSPTHLIKTRGQQVTLRCSPKSGHDTVSWYQQALGQGPQFIFQYYEEEERQRGNFPDRFSGHQFPNYSSELNVNALLLGDSALYLCASSLRSGFGETQYFGPGTRLLVL.